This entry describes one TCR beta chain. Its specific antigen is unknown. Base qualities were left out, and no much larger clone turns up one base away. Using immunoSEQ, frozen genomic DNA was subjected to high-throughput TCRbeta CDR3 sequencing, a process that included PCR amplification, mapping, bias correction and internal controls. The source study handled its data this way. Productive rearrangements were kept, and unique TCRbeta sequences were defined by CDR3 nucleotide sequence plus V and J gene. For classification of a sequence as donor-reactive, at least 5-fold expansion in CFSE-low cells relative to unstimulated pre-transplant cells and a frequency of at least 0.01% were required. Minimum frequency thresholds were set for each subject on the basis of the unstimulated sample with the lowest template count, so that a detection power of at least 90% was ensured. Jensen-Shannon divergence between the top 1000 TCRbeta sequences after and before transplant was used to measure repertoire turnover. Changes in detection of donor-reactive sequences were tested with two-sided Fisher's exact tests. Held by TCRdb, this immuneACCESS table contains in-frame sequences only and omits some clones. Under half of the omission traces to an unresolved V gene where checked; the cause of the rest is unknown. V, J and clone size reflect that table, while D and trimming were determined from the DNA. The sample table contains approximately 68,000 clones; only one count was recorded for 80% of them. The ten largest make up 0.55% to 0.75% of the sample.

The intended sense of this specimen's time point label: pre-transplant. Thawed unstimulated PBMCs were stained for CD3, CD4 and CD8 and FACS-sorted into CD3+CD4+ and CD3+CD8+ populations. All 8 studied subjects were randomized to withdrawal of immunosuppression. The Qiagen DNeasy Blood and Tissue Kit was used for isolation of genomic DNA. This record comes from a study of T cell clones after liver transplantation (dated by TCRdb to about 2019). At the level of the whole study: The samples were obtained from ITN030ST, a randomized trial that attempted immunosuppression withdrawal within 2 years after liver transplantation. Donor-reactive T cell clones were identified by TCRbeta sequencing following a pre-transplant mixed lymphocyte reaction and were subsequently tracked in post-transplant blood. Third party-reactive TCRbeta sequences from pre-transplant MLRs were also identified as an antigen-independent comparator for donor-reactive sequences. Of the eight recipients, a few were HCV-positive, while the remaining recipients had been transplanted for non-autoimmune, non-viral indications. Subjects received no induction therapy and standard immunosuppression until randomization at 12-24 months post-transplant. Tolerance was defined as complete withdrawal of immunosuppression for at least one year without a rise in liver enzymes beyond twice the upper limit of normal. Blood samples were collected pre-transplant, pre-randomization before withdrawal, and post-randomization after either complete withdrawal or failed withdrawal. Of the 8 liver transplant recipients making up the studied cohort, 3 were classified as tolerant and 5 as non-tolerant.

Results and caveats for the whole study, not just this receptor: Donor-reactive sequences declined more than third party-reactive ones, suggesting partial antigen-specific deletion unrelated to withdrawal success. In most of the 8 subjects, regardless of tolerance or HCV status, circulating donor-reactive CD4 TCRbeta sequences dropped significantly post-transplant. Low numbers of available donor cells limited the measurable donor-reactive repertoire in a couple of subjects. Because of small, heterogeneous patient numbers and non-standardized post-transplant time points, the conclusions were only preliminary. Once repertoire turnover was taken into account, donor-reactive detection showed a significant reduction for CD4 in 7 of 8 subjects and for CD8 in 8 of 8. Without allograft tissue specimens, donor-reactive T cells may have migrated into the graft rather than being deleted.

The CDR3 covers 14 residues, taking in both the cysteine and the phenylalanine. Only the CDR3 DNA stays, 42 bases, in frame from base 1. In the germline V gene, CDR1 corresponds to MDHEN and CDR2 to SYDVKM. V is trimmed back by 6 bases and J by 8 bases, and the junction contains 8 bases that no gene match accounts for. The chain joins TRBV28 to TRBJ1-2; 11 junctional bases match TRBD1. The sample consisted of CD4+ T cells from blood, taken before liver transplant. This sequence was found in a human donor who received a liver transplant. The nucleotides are TGTGCCAGCAGAACCGGGACAGGGGGTAGGGGCTACACCTTC. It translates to CASRTGTGGRGYTF.